The 10 T cell receptor beta chains below all came from one sample that was sequenced in a study of cytomegalovirus exposure and HLA in healthy donors. 60 Vbeta and 13 Jbeta primers were used in PCR. TCRdb keeps only in-frame clones here, not all; method: immunoSEQ multiplex PCR. This sample carries 180,000 or so clones, 82% of them seen once, and the ten largest clones take less than 2%. Sample: PBMCs. Source of these receptors: a man between 35 and 55 years old in good health and CMV-seronegative.

CDR3 region: CASSQEKDRGPNEQFF. The CDR3 DNA reads TGCGCCAGCAGCCAAGAAAAGGACAGGGGACCAAATGAGCAGTTCTTC. The rearrangement links TRBV4-3 to TRBJ2-1, with TRBD1 matching 9 bases. V lost 0 bases to trimming and J lost 7 bases; unmatched junction nucleotides: 7. The CDR3 loop spans 16 amino acids. CDR1 LGHNA and CDR2 YSLEER come from the germline V gene.

This sequence joins TRBV23-1 and TRBJ1-1; D gene unclear. TRBV23-1 is an ORF; its function is uncertain. Trimming cost V 3 bases and J 6 bases, with 23 bases left between them. The CDR3 extends over 17 amino acids. The CDR3 DNA follows: TGCGCCAGCAGTCACCCTCCGAGGTATATCTCCCGGGCTGAAGCTTTCTTT. Translated, it gives CASSHPPRYISRAEAFF.

The gene calls are TRBV19 and TRBJ1-2; D not certain. V lost 10 bases and J lost 4, with 13 bases in between. CDR1 and CDR2 (germline): LNHDA, SQIVND (reference sequence). The CDR3 sequence is 12 residues long. CDR3: CATLRLLYGYTF. The CDR3 nucleotides read TGTGCCACCTTAAGACTCCTCTATGGCTACACCTTC.

This rearrangement joins TRBV9 to TRBJ2-1, with D possibly being TRBD2 (6 bases). V was clipped by 3 bases and J by 4 bases, with 14 bases between them. The CDR3 spans 15 residues. From germline, CDR1 is SGDLS and CDR2 YYNGEE. CDR3 amino acids: CASSENGRIYNEQFF. DNA of the CDR3: TGTGCCAGCAGCGAGAATGGGAGGATTTACAATGAGCAGTTCTTC.

This clone has only one observation. V and J are TRBV10-3 and TRBJ1-4, with 7 bases that match TRBD1. CDR1 is ENHRY and CDR2 is SYGVKD in the germline V gene. V gave up 4 bases and J gave up 8 bases; unmatched junction bases: 7. There are 14 residues in the CDR3. As DNA, the CDR3 is TGTGCCATCAGTGGACAGGGTGGGGGAGAAAAACTGTTTTTT. It specifies CAISGQGGGEKLFF.

The chain carries TRBV30 and TRBJ1-1; tentatively, D is TRBD1 (5 bases). This CDR3 region has 14 residues. The germline V and J ends were trimmed by 2 bases and 6 bases, with 16 bases remaining between them. Germline V gives CDR1 GTSNPN, CDR2 SVGIG (reference sequence). The CDR3 nucleotides are TGTGCCTGGAGTTCGGGCGGGGGTATGGCTGAAGCTTTCTTT. Amino acids: CAWSSGGGMAEAFF.

The genes are TRBV6-4 and TRBJ1-1; TRBD1 agrees at 9 bases. The CDR3 is 13 residues long. Germline loops: CDR1 MRHNA, CDR2 SNTAGT. V shed 11 bases, J shed 4 bases, and the junction held 8 bases outside the gene matches. In nucleotides, the CDR3 is TGTGCCTCCCACAGGGGGCGAGGCACTGAAGCTTTCTTT. Its protein is CASHRGRGTEAFF.

The rearrangement links TRBV11-2 to TRBJ2-7, with D possibly matching TRBD2 (6 bases). V was pared by 4 bases and J by 3 bases, with 10 bases between. From germline, CDR1 is SGHAT and CDR2 FQNNGV. There are 13 residues in the CDR3. The CDR3 here is CASSSTSGYEQYF. CDR3 nucleotides: TGTGCCAGCAGCTCGACTAGTGGCTACGAGCAGTACTTC.

The rearrangement links TRBV4-1 to TRBJ2-7; TRBD1 aligns across 7 bases. J was trimmed by 3 bases and V by 4 bases; bases with no gene match: 3. Germline lookup yields CDR1 MGHRA and CDR2 YSYEKL. The CDR3 loop spans 13 amino acids. The CDR3 loop reads CASSRQGSYEQYF. The CDR3 nucleotides read TGCGCCAGCAGCCGACAGGGAAGCTACGAGCAGTACTTC.

The chain is built from TRBV18 and TRBJ2-1, with 13 nucleotides matching TRBD2. Germline V gives CDR1 KGHSH, CDR2 LQKENI. The junction had 6 bases not matched to a gene; V was cut back by 3 bases and J by 4 bases. This CDR3 has 17 residues. The CDR3 DNA reads TGTGCCAGCTCACCTCGGACTAGCGGGGGCCTATACAATGAGCAGTTCTTC. This gives the protein CASSPRTSGGLYNEQFF.